Following are 29 T cell receptor beta chains from one sample sequenced in a study of shared clonotypes between healthy human individuals. Using immunoSEQ multiplex PCR, the repertoire was profiled, and TCRdb retains in-frame clones only, with some absent. The table includes 2 million or so clones, about 95% detected once. The sample comprised naive CD4+ T cells sorted from blood. Subset specified: CD45RA+ positively selected. The origin of the receptors is a man aged 18 to 30 in good health.

This clone was picked up a small number of times. The chain recombines TRBV6-4 with TRBJ1-4, with TRBD1 as a possible D gene (5 bases). The CDR3 loop spans 13 amino acids. Looked up from germline, CDR1 is MRHNA and CDR2 is SNTAGT. V was trimmed by 2 bases and J by 11 bases, leaving 12 bases between them. DNA of the CDR3: TGTGCCAGCAGTGACCAAGCCGGGGCGAAACTGTTTTTT. Translation gives CASSDQAGAKLFF.

This clone appeared a single time. The rearrangement uses TRBV6-6 and TRBJ2-7, with a possible D match to TRBD2 (6 bases). The CDR3 consists of 15 residues. In germline, CDR1 is MNHNY, CDR2 SVGAGI (reference sequence). V gave up 4 bases and J gave up 4 bases, with 17 bases separating them. CDR3 region: CASSSSGLSWYEQYF. In DNA, the CDR3 is TGTGCCAGCAGTTCGTCGGGACTCAGTTGGTACGAGCAGTACTTC.

The chain combines TRBV30 with TRBJ2-7, with D perhaps TRBD1 or TRBD2 (6 bases each). This CDR3 contains 15 residues. Germline CDR1 is GTSNPN and CDR2 is SVGIG (reference sequence). Deletions cut 0 bases from V and 4 bases from J, with 16 bases between. CDR3 region: CAWSVRGTSLYEQYF. The CDR3 DNA reads TGTGCCTGGAGTGTACGCGGGACAAGCCTGTACGAGCAGTACTTC.

The chain employs TRBV11-2 and TRBJ2-7; D tentatively fits TRBD1 or TRBD2 (5 bases each). Germline V gene lookup returns CDR1 SGHAT and CDR2 FQNNGV. The CDR3 runs to 14 residues. The V gene lost 3 bases and the J gene lost 2 bases, with 11 bases spanning the gap. The CDR3: CASSFRDPTYEQYF. CDR3 nucleotides: TGTGCCAGCAGCTTCCGGGACCCTACCTACGAGCAGTACTTC.

A note on this clone: This specimen includes other DNA sequences encoding the same CDR3. The chain has TRBV11-2 and TRBJ2-7; 13 bases are a match to TRBD2. Trimming cost V 5 bases and J 3 bases; bases outside gene matches: 4. CDR3 length: 15 residues. CDR1 and CDR2 (germline): SGHAT, FQNNGV. The CDR3 DNA sequence: TGTGCCAGCAGCCAAGGACTAGCGGGAGTCTACGAGCAGTACTTC. Its translation: CASSQGLAGVYEQYF.

This chain joins TRBV7-9 and TRBJ2-5, with D possibly being TRBD2 (6 bases). CDR1 is SEHNR, CDR2 FQNEAQ, per germline (reference sequence). The CDR3 has 16 amino acids. Trimming stripped 1 base from V and 4 bases from J, with 16 bases between. The DNA of the CDR3 is TGTGCCAGCAGCTTAGTTGGGGGGATCCTAGGAGAGACCCAGTACTTC. Translating gives CASSLVGGILGETQYF. Full variable domain (outside the CDR3, taken from reference TRBV7-9 and TRBJ2-5): DTGVSQNPRHKITKRGQNVTFRCDPISEHNRLYWYRQTLGQGPEFLTYFQNEAQLEKSRLLSDRFSAERPKGSFSTLEIQRTEQGDSAMYLCASSLVGGILGETQYFGPGTRLLVL.

The rearrangement links TRBV5-6 to TRBJ1-6, with D possibly being TRBD1 (6 bases). Per the germline V gene, CDR1 is SGHDT and CDR2 is YYEEEE. This CDR3 is built from 15 residues. The V end lost 2 bases, the J end lost 7 bases, and 13 bases lay between the germline ends. The chain's CDR3 is CASSFFGQQNSPLHF. The CDR3 DNA reads TGTGCCAGCAGCTTTTTCGGACAGCAGAATTCACCCCTCCACTTT.

This chain joins TRBV27 and TRBJ1-2; no reliable D call. Germline values: CDR1 MNHEY, CDR2 SMNVEV (reference sequence). This CDR3 is built from 13 residues. V was trimmed by 3 bases and J by 4 bases, leaving 9 bases between them. For the CDR3, the DNA is TGTGCCAGCAGTTTGTTTGAGGGCTATGGCTACACCTTC. Its translation is CASSLFEGYGYTF.

This chain joins TRBV4-1 and TRBJ2-1; 8 nucleotides match TRBD2. The CDR3 extends over 19 amino acids. Germline-derived CDR1 and CDR2 are MGHRA and YSYEKL. J was trimmed by 3 bases and V by 0 bases; bases with no gene match: 13. The CDR3 DNA reads as TGCGCCAGCAGCCAAGAAACAGCGGGGGCAGGGCCTAACTACAATGAGCAGTTCTTC. This encodes CASSQETAGAGPNYNEQFF.

The J gene is TRBJ1-2, the V gene TRBV4-1; D not resolved. V lost 1 base and J 6 bases, leaving 9 bases between the germline ends. This CDR3 has 13 amino acids. Germline V gives CDR1 MGHRA, CDR2 YSYEKL. The CDR3 coding sequence is TGCGCCAGCAGCCAAGCGCGAGTCGATGGCTACACCTTC. Translated: CASSQARVDGYTF.

The J gene is TRBJ2-5, the V gene TRBV21-1; TRBD2 is taken as the D call from the table, unchecked against the DNA. TRBV21-1 is assigned pseudogene status. This CDR3 is 17 amino acids long. For the CDR3, the DNA is TGTGCCAGCAGCAAATGGATTTTTATTCTAGCGGGAGGGCTCCAGTACTTC. It is translated as CASSKWIFILAGGLQYF.

The chain couples TRBV30 to TRBJ2-2; D may match TRBD1 or TRBD2 (5 bases each). The germline V and J ends were trimmed by 1 base and 6 bases, with 12 bases remaining between them. CDR1 is GTSNPN and CDR2 is SVGIG in the germline V gene (reference sequence). CDR3 length: 14 amino acids. CDR3 nucleotides: TGTGCCTGGAGTGCAGGGAGCGGAGCCGGGGAGCTGTTTTTT. This gives the protein CAWSAGSGAGELFF. The entire variable domain, with the rest obtained from reference TRBV30 and TRBJ2-2, is as follows: SQTIHQWPATLVQPVGSPLSLECTVEGTSNPNLYWYRQAAGRGLQLLFYSVGIGQISSEVPQNLSASRPQDRQFILSSKKLLLSDSGFYLCAWSAGSGAGELFFGEGSRLTVL.

The chain carries TRBV18 and TRBJ1-2; no definite D call. Germline loops: CDR1 KGHSH, CDR2 LQKENI. Trimming pared 5 bases from V and 3 bases from J, leaving 7 bases between. This CDR3 region has 12 residues. CDR3 protein: CASSFRDYGYTF. DNA for the CDR3: TGTGCCAGCTCATTCCGGGACTATGGCTACACCTTC. Supplemented by reference TRBV18 and TRBJ1-2, the full variable domain reads NAGVMQNPRHLVRRRGQEARLRCSPMKGHSHVYWYRQLPEEGLKFMVYLQKENIIDESGMPKERFSAEFPKEGPSILRIQQVVRGDSAAYFCASSFRDYGYTFGSGTRLTVV.

The chain employs TRBV6-5 and TRBJ2-5, with D perhaps matching TRBD1 or TRBD2 (6 bases each). CDR3 size: 14 residues. CDR1 is MNHEY, CDR2 SVGAGI, per germline. V lost 7 bases to trimming and J lost 6 bases, with 18 bases between them. The CDR3 here is CASNPVEGGKTQYF. The CDR3 DNA sequence: TGTGCCAGCAACCCTGTAGAGGGGGGAAAGACCCAGTACTTC.

As concerns this clone: The identical CDR3 is also encoded by other nucleotide sequences in the sample. The rearrangement uses TRBV5-1 and TRBJ1-2; 7 nucleotides match TRBD1. The CDR3 totals 15 residues. Germline loops: CDR1 SGHRS, CDR2 YFSETQ. Trimming cost V 0 bases and J 0 bases; bases outside gene matches: 2. CDR3 bases: TGCGCCAGCAGCTTGGGGGACAGTTCTAACTATGGCTACACCTTC. Translated, it gives CASSLGDSSNYGYTF.

The CDR3 spells CASSTDRGWGEKLFF. For the CDR3, the DNA is TGTGCCAGCAGCACGGACAGGGGTTGGGGCGAAAAACTGTTTTTT. The chain links TRBV7-9 to TRBJ1-4; 9 nucleotides agree with TRBD1. CDR1 is SEHNR, CDR2 FQNEAQ, per germline (reference sequence). The CDR3 runs 15 residues. Unmatched junction bases numbered 9, after V lost 5 bases and J lost 8 bases.

Of note for this clone: A read error is likely, as this CDR3 ends without the conserved phenylalanine or tryptophan. CDR3 coding DNA: TGTGCCACCAATGAGGGGGGAAAGAGTTCACCCCTCCACCTT. Translated: CATNEGGKSSPLHL. The rearrangement links TRBV19 to TRBJ1-6, with a tentative D call TRBD1 (6 bases). Trimming pared 10 bases from V and 9 bases from J, leaving 19 bases between. This CDR3 comprises 14 residues. Germline V CDR1 and CDR2: LNHDA, SQIVND (reference sequence).

Turning to this clone: Other DNA sequences in the same sample also yield this CDR3. V usage is TRBV30 and J usage is TRBJ2-7, with D possibly being TRBD1 (6 bases). Germline values: CDR1 GTSNPN, CDR2 SVGIG (reference sequence). The CDR3 loop spans 11 amino acids. Trimming pared 5 bases from V and 2 bases from J, leaving 7 bases between. The CDR3 loop is CAWSGAYEQYF. The CDR3, as DNA: TGTGCCTGGTCAGGGGCCTACGAGCAGTACTTC.

The gene calls are TRBV6-5 and TRBJ2-1; D not certain. CDR1 and CDR2 from the germline V gene are MNHEY and SVGAGI. Trimming shortened V by 0 bases and J by 4 bases, and 7 bases separated the two germline ends. The CDR3 is made up of 14 amino acids. The CDR3 bases are TGTGCCAGCAGTTACTCCGCCGTTTACAATGAGCAGTTCTTC. Translation: CASSYSAVYNEQFF.

The chain is built from TRBV6-6 and TRBJ1-5, with TRBD1 matching over 8 bases. V was pared by 6 bases and J by 2 bases, with 9 bases of the junction left unmatched. The germline gives CDR1 MNHNY, CDR2 SVGAGI (reference sequence). This CDR3 is built from 16 residues. CDR3 DNA sequence: TGTGCCAGCAGCTTGACAGGGGATTACGGCAATCAGCCCCAGCATTTT. This sequence encodes CASSLTGDYGNQPQHF.

This chain links TRBV6-6 with TRBJ1-5; D call uncertain. V lost 5 bases and J 15 bases, leaving 20 bases between the germline ends. The CDR3 extends over 13 amino acids. CDR1 and CDR2 from the germline V gene are MNHNY and SVGAGI (reference sequence). The chain's CDR3 is CASSHNLVRSGHF. CDR3 in DNA: TGTGCCAGCAGTCACAACCTCGTGCGTTCCGGGCATTTT.

The chain employs TRBV13 and TRBJ1-2; TRBD1 matches at 7 bases. CDR3 length equals 14 residues. Germline CDR1 is PRHDT and CDR2 is FYEKMQ (reference sequence). The ends lost 9 bases at V and 5 bases at J; junction bases unmatched: 12. CDR3 sequence (DNA): TGTGCCAGTATACGACAGGGTTACGGGTATGGCTACACCTTC. Protein sequence: CASIRQGYGYGYTF.

The CDR3 protein is CASSGNPSNTGELFF. CDR3 sequence (DNA): TGTGCCAGCAGTGGTAATCCTTCGAACACCGGGGAGCTGTTTTTT. The V gene is TRBV25-1, the J gene TRBJ2-2; D remains ambiguous. Between the trimmed V and J ends, which lost 4 bases and 0 bases, there was a span of 9 bases. This CDR3 is built from 15 residues. Germline lookup yields CDR1 MGHDK and CDR2 SYGVNS.

The DNA of the CDR3 is TGTGCCAGCAGCACCCGGACAGGGTCCGATAACTATGGCTACACCTTC. It yields the protein CASSTRTGSDNYGYTF. The rearrangement links TRBV13 to TRBJ1-2, with 8 bases identical to TRBD1. Trimming took 5 bases from V and 1 from J; bases not matched to a gene: 9. The CDR3 spans 16 residues. Germline lookup yields CDR1 PRHDT and CDR2 FYEKMQ (reference sequence).

This clone occurred once. This rearrangement joins TRBV10-2 to TRBJ2-3; either TRBD1 or TRBD2 may fit D (5 bases each). Trimming stripped 6 bases from V and 0 bases from J, with 13 bases between. The germline CDR1 and CDR2 sequences are WSHSY and SAAADI. This CDR3 comprises 15 residues. CDR3 sequence (DNA): TGCGCCAGCAGGCCCGGGACGACTAGCACAGATACGCAGTATTTT. It is translated as CASRPGTTSTDTQYF.

This rearrangement joins TRBV7-9 to TRBJ1-4; perhaps TRBD1 as D (6 bases). The CDR3 loop spans 14 amino acids. CDR1 is SEHNR and CDR2 is FQNEAQ in the germline V gene (reference sequence). The V end was cut by 5 bases, the J end by 8 bases, with 15 bases between. CDR3 loop: CASSLRGGEEKLFF. As DNA, the CDR3 is TGTGCCAGCAGCCTAAGGGGGGGTGAGGAAAAACTGTTTTTT.

On this clone itself: At one of its ends the junction is not consistent with the germline gene, which may arise from a read error. This chain uses TRBV7-8 with TRBJ2-4; the match to TRBD1 covers 8 bases. The CDR3 contains 15 residues. Germline V gene lookup returns CDR1 SGHVS and CDR2 FQNEAQ. CDR3 region: CASSLEQGAINIQYF. The CDR3 region has the DNA TGTGCCAGCAGCTTAGAGCAGGGGGCCATAAACATTCAGTACTTC.

The V gene is TRBV4-3, the J gene TRBJ1-6, with D possibly matching TRBD1 (5 bases). The CDR3 consists of 15 residues. V lost 0 bases and J lost 10, with 13 bases in between. Germline lookup yields CDR1 LGHNA and CDR2 YSLEER. CDR3 sequence reads: CASSQDDSWGSPLHF. The CDR3 region has the DNA TGCGCCAGCAGCCAAGACGACAGCTGGGGCTCACCCCTCCACTTT.

DNA for the CDR3: TGTGCCATCAGTCCGGGACTAGCGGGATCAGATACGCAGTATTTT. As protein: CAISPGLAGSDTQYF. The chain couples TRBV10-3 to TRBJ2-3; 13 bases are shared with TRBD2. The germline gives CDR1 ENHRY, CDR2 SYGVKD. V lost 5 bases to trimming and J lost 4 bases; unmatched junction nucleotides: 3. There are 15 residues in the CDR3.